These 18 T cell receptor beta chains were all obtained from the same sample, sequenced in a study of T cell changes during pregnancy in multiple sclerosis. Sequencing was performed with immunoSEQ multiplex PCR; in TCRdb, only in-frame clones are kept and a portion is missing. The table includes more than 2,000 clones, 80% detected once. The sequenced sample consisted of CD4+ T cells from PBMCs (not recorded whether the cells were cultured). The receptor set was obtained from a female patient with multiple sclerosis, enrolled in a pregnancy study. Some clones in this sample may be carry-over from other donors' samples.

The genes are TRBV4-1 and TRBJ2-2; 8 nucleotides line up with TRBD1. V lost 1 base, J lost 4 bases, and 11 bases stayed unmatched. CDR3 length equals 18 residues. Germline V CDR1 and CDR2: MGHRA, YSYEKL. CDR3 sequence: CASSQVSGGESITGELFF. The CDR3 coding sequence is TGCGCCAGCAGCCAAGTCTCAGGGGGCGAGTCAATCACCGGGGAGCTGTTTTTT.

The rearrangement uses TRBV6-4 and TRBJ1-5; TRBD1 matches at 11 bases. V shed 0 bases, J shed 7 bases, and the junction held 2 bases outside the gene matches. The CDR3 totals 15 residues. From germline, CDR1 is MRHNA and CDR2 SNTAGT. CDR3 residues: CASSDSGQGGQPQHF. The CDR3 DNA reads as TGTGCCAGCAGTGACTCGGGACAGGGGGGACAGCCCCAGCATTTT.

Remarks on this clone: Other DNA sequences within the sample encode an identical CDR3. The V gene is TRBV6-6, the J gene TRBJ1-1; TRBD1 is a possible D gene (5 bases). Looked up from germline, CDR1 is MNHNY and CDR2 is SVGAGI (reference sequence). V lost 3 bases and J 1 base, leaving 9 bases between the germline ends. CDR3 length: 14 residues. The CDR3, as DNA: TGTGCCAGCAGTTATGGAGGGGAGAACACTGAAGCTTTCTTT. Protein product: CASSYGGENTEAFF.

V is TRBV4-3 and J is TRBJ2-2; D might be TRBD1 (6 bases). This CDR3 is 16 amino acids long. Germline V gene lookup returns CDR1 LGHNA and CDR2 YSLEER. V was trimmed by 1 base and J by 6 bases, leaving 15 bases between them. The CDR3 loop reads CASSQGSAGVPGELFF. In DNA, the CDR3 is TGCGCCAGCAGCCAAGGGTCGGCAGGGGTGCCCGGGGAGCTGTTTTTT.

V gene TRBV4-1 combines with J gene TRBJ1-1, with 8 bases that match TRBD1. V dropped 5 bases and J dropped 7; count of bases not matched to a gene: 12. Germline CDR1 and CDR2: MGHRA and YSYEKL. The CDR3 contains 15 residues. CDR3 amino acids: CASSTPGGGVSEAFF. CDR3 DNA: TGCGCCAGCAGCACCCCAGGGGGCGGTGTAAGTGAAGCTTTCTTT.

The chain combines TRBV11-1 with TRBJ2-7, with a tentative D call TRBD2 (6 bases). The germline V gene encodes CDR1 SGHAT and CDR2 FQDESV (reference sequence). Trimming cost V 3 bases and J 2 bases, with 20 bases left between them. The CDR3 is 17 amino acids. CDR3 in amino acids: CASSLGDRALAAYEQYF. The CDR3 region has the DNA TGTGCCAGCAGCTTGGGGGACCGGGCCTTAGCGGCCTACGAGCAGTACTTC.

This chain connects TRBV7-2 to TRBJ1-2, with a weak D call TRBD1 (5 bases). The CDR3 is 14 residues long. With 5 bases removed from V and 8 bases from J, the gap between germline ends came to 18 bases. Germline V lookup: CDR1 SGHTA, CDR2 FQGNSA. CDR3 protein: CASSPSGGGEGYTF. DNA for the CDR3: TGTGCCAGCAGCCCCAGCGGGGGGGGAGAGGGCTACACCTTC.

CDR3 in amino acids: CASSEVGGASTDTQYF. CDR3 DNA sequence: TGTGCCAGCAGTGAAGTTGGTGGAGCTAGCACAGATACGCAGTATTTT. The chain uses TRBV6-1 and TRBJ2-3; D is unclear. Germline CDR1 and CDR2: MNHNS and SASEGT. CDR3 length: 16 residues. V was cut by 1 base and J by 0 bases, with 11 bases left in between.

The chain has TRBV5-1 and TRBJ2-1; TRBD2 agrees at 7 bases. Trimming cost V 0 bases and J 6 bases; bases outside gene matches: 6. Germline values: CDR1 SGHRS, CDR2 YFSETQ. The CDR3 runs 15 residues. In nucleotides, the CDR3 is TGCGCCAGCAGCTTGGCCGTGAGCGGGATCAATGAGCAGTTCTTC. Translation gives CASSLAVSGINEQFF.

Turning to this clone: Its ends do not fully match the called genes, so a read error is possible. The V and J genes are TRBV6-5 and TRBJ1-4; weak D call: TRBD1 (5 bases). The CDR3 contains 13 residues. In germline, CDR1 is MNHEY, CDR2 SVGAGI. The DNA for the CDR3 is TGCGCCAGCAGTGAGTTTCAGGGTGAAAAACTGTTTTTT. Translating gives CASSEFQGEKLFF.

This clone rates as medium-sized. V and J are TRBV6-4 and TRBJ2-1; no reliable D call. The germline V and J ends were trimmed by 2 bases and 4 bases, with 3 bases remaining between them. Germline V gene data show CDR1 as MRHNA and CDR2 as SNTAGT. The length of the CDR3 is 12 residues. The CDR3 region has the DNA TGTGCCAGCAGTGACCAATACAATGAGCAGTTCTTC. Translation gives CASSDQYNEQFF.

This clone was observed a few times. The chain couples TRBV19 to TRBJ2-1, with a possible D match to TRBD2 (6 bases). This CDR3 region has 13 residues. The V gene lost 8 bases and the J gene lost 9 bases, with 17 bases spanning the gap. CDR1 LNHDA and CDR2 SQIVND come from the germline V gene (reference sequence). The CDR3 DNA reads as TGTGCCAGTGGACCCGGGAGAAGGCGTGAGCAGTTCTTC. It translates to CASGPGRRREQFF.

V usage is TRBV13 and J usage is TRBJ1-1, with 8 bases matching TRBD1. The CDR3 sequence is 13 residues long. The germline gives CDR1 PRHDT, CDR2 FYEKMQ (reference sequence). The V segment lost 5 bases and the J segment 5 bases; nucleotides outside the gene matches: 4. The CDR3 here is CASSLTGGTEAFF. The DNA of the CDR3 is TGTGCCAGCAGCCTTACAGGGGGAACTGAAGCTTTCTTT.

The table lists this clone with a count of one. This sequence joins TRBV7-9 and TRBJ2-5, with 7 bases identical to TRBD2. The V segment lost 5 bases and the J segment 4 bases; nucleotides outside the gene matches: 10. CDR1 is SEHNR, CDR2 FQNEAQ, per germline (reference sequence). The CDR3 consists of 15 residues. DNA for the CDR3: TGTGCCAGCAGCGCAGACGGGGGGATGAGAGAGACCCAGTACTTC. This translates into CASSADGGMRETQYF.

This sequence joins TRBV9 and TRBJ2-3; 7 bases map to TRBD2. Germline V gene data show CDR1 as SGDLS and CDR2 as YYNGEE. V dropped 0 bases and J dropped 0; count of bases not matched to a gene: 7. The CDR3 spans 17 residues. The CDR3 nucleotides are TGTGCCAGCAGCGTAGGCGTAAGCGGGATTAGCACAGATACGCAGTATTTT. This gives the protein CASSVGVSGISTDTQYF.

The rearrangement links TRBV6-6 to TRBJ2-1, with 11 nucleotides matching TRBD2. Trimming cost V 4 bases and J 12 bases; bases outside gene matches: 11. The CDR3 is made up of 15 amino acids. CDR1 is MNHNY and CDR2 is SVGAGI in the germline V gene (reference sequence). The CDR3, as DNA: TGTGCCAGCAGTTCCATCGGGACTAGCGGCCTGTGGCAGTTCTTC. It codes for CASSSIGTSGLWQFF.

The rearrangement joins TRBV29-1 to TRBJ1-2, with D possibly being TRBD1 (6 bases). This CDR3 contains 12 residues. V was trimmed by 7 bases and J by 3 bases, leaving 12 bases between them. CDR1 is SQVTM, CDR2 ANQGSEA, per germline. For the CDR3, the DNA is TGCAGCGCCACTCAGGGGTACTATGGCTACACCTTC. This gives the protein CSATQGYYGYTF.

The chain recombines TRBV11-1 with TRBJ1-2; 7 bases fit TRBD1. The germline V gene encodes CDR1 SGHAT and CDR2 FQDESV (reference sequence). With 5 bases clipped from V and 4 bases from J, the junction kept 7 bases outside the gene matches. The CDR3 loop spans 14 amino acids. The CDR3 nucleotides read TGTGCCAGCAGCCCGTCGACAGGGACCTATGGCTACACCTTC. Amino acid sequence: CASSPSTGTYGYTF.